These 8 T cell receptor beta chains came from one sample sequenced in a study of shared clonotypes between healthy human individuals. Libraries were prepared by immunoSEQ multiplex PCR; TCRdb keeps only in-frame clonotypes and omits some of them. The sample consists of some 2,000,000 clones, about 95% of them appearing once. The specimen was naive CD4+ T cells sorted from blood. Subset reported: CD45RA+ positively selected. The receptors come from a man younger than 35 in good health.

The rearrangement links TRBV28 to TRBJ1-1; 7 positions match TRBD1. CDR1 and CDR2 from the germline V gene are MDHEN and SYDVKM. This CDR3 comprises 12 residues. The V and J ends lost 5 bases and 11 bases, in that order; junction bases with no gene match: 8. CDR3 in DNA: TGTGCCAGCAGTACACAGGGGCGGAATGCTTTCTTT. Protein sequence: CASSTQGRNAFF. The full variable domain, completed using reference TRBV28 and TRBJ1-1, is DVKVTQSSRYLVKRTGEKVFLECVQDMDHENMFWYRQDPGLGLRLIYFSYDVKMKEKGDIPEGYSVSREKKERFSLILESASTNQTSMYLCASSTQGRNAFFGQGTRLTVV.

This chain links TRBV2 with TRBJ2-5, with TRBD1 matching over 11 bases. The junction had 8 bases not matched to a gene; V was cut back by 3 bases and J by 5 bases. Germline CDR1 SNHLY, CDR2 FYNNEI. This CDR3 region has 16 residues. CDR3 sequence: CASSDSWTGGRETQYF. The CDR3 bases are TGTGCCAGCAGTGATTCGTGGACAGGGGGCCGGGAGACCCAGTACTTC.

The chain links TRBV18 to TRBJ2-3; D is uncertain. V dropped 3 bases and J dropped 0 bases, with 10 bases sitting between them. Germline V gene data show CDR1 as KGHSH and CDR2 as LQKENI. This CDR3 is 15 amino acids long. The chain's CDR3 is CASSPDGLSTDTQYF. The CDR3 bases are TGTGCCAGCTCACCCGACGGGCTTAGCACAGATACGCAGTATTTT.

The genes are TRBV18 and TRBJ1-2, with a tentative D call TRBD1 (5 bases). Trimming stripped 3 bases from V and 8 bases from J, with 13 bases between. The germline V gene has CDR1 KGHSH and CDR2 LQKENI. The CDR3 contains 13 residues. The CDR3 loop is CASSPWDQGGYTF. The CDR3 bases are TGTGCCAGCTCACCGTGGGATCAGGGAGGCTACACCTTC.

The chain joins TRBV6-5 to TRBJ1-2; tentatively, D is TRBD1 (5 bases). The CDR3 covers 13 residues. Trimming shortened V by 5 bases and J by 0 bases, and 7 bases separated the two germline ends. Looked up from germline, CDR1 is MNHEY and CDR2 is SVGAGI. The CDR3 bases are TGTGCCAGCAGTCGACAGACTAACTATGGCTACACCTTC. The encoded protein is CASSRQTNYGYTF.

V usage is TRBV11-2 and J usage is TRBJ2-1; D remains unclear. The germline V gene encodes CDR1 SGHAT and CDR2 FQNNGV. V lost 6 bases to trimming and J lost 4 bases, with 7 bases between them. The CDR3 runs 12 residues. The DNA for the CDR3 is TGTGCCAGCAGGACAAAGTACAATGAGCAGTTCTTC. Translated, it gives CASRTKYNEQFF.

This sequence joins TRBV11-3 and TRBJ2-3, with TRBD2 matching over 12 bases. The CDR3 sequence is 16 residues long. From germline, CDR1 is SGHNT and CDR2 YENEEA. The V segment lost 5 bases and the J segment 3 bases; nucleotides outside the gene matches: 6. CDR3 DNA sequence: TGTGCCAGCAGCGGTGGACTAGCGGGAATAACAGATACGCAGTATTTT. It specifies CASSGGLAGITDTQYF.

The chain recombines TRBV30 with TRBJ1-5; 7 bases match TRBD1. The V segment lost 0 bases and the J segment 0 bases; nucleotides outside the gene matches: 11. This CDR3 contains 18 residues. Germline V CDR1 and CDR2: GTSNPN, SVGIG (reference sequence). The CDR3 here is CAWSVVRTGSYSNQPQHF. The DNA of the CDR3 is TGTGCCTGGAGTGTCGTTAGGACAGGATCCTATAGCAATCAGCCCCAGCATTTT.